The source of this T cell receptor beta chain is a study of technical replicates of blood from a handful of donors (dated by TCRdb to 2017 to 2019). Receptor amplification or capture employed the immunoSEQ multiplex PCR assay. TCRdb retrieved this table from immuneACCESS and kept in-frame rearrangements only. Not all clones are present; in checked studies, unresolved V genes account for under half, and no reason is known for the remainder. The sample table records around 13,000 clones; around 79% of these occur just once. The ten largest make up roughly 12% of the sample. Notes on this clone: No antigen is known for it. No qualities accompany the bases; no much larger clone lies one base away.

In the germline V gene, CDR1 corresponds to SGHRS and CDR2 to YFSETQ. V was cut back by 5 bases and J by 0 bases, leaving a gap of 11 bases between them. The CDR3 numbers 14 residues from cysteine through phenylalanine. The entry retains the CDR3 DNA only, 42 bases that are in frame from base 1. This TCR derives from a human donor in good health. This chain joins TRBV5-1 to TRBJ1-2; a weak D assignment points to TRBD1 (5 bases agree). The sample taken for sequencing was PBMCs. In nucleotides, the sequence is TGCGCCAGCAGACAGGACACAACTAACTATGGCTACACCTTC. Translated, it gives CASRQDTTNYGYTF. With the rest looked up from the reference TRBV5-1 and TRBJ1-2 genes rather than sequenced, the full variable domain is KAGVTQTPRYLIKTRGQQVTLSCSPISGHRSVSWYQQTPGQGLQFLFEYFSETQRNKGNFPGRFSGRQFSNSRSEMNVSTLELGDSALYLCASRQDTTNYGYTFGSGTRLTVV.